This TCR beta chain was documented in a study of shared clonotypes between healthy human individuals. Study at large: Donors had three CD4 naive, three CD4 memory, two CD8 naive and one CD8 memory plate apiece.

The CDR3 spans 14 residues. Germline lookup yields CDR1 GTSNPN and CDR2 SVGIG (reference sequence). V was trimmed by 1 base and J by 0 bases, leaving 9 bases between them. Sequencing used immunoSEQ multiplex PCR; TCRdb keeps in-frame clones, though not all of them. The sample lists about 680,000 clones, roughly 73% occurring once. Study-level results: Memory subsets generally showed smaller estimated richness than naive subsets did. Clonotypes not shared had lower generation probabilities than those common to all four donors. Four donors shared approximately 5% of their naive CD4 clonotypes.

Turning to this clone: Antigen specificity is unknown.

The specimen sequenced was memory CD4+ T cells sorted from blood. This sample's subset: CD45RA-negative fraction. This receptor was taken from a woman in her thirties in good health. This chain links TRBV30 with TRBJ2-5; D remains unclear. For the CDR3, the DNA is TGTGCCTGGAGTGAACAGAGTTACCAAGAGACCCAGTACTTC. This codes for CAWSEQSYQETQYF. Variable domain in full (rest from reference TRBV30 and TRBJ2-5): SQTIHQWPATLVQPVGSPLSLECTVEGTSNPNLYWYRQAAGRGLQLLFYSVGIGQISSEVPQNLSASRPQDRQFILSSKKLLLSDSGFYLCAWSEQSYQETQYFGPGTRLLVL.